A single sample gave rise to the 6 T cell receptor beta chains below, sequenced in a study of T cells expressing NK-cell markers. TCRdb reprocessed the 5' RACE reads and reports one entry per CDR3 protein, with no DNA. The table lists roughly 420,000 distinct CDR3 sequences. Sequences were obtained from blood T cells: a sorted CD56 or NKG2C T cell subset, CD4+ or CD8+ T cells, or bulk PBMC T cells (not recorded which). These receptor sequences come from a woman aged 18 to 75 in good health.

CDR3: CASSPARYNEQFF. This sequence joins TRBV27 and TRBJ2-1; TCRdb's assignment of TRBD2 cannot be checked, as there is no DNA. Per the germline V gene, CDR1 is MNHEY and CDR2 is SMNVEV (reference sequence). The CDR3 contains 13 residues.

The chain has TRBV28 and TRBJ2-5; the D gene TCRdb calls, TRBD1, cannot be checked with no DNA. The CDR3 loop spans 13 amino acids. CDR1 is MDHEN and CDR2 is SYDVKM in the germline V gene. CDR3 loop: CASSPGGLGTQYF.

The rearrangement uses TRBV12-3 or TRBV12-4 and TRBJ1-4; lacking DNA, the TRBD1 call made by TCRdb goes unchecked. CDR3 length: 14 residues. The CDR3: CASSGGQSNEKLFF.

The chain uses TRBV18 and TRBJ1-1. Germline-derived CDR1 and CDR2 are KGHSH and LQKENI. The CDR3 runs 14 residues. CDR3 in amino acids: CASSPRGGTTEAFF.

The chain has TRBV20-1 and TRBJ2-5; TCRdb gives TRBD2 as the D gene, but with no DNA this cannot be confirmed. Germline-derived CDR1 and CDR2 are DFQATT and SNEGSKA (reference sequence). This CDR3 has 14 residues. Here the CDR3 reads CSASGTSDQETQYF.

The chain carries TRBV27 and TRBJ2-7; TCRdb lists TRBD1, though no DNA is available to test this call. Per the germline V gene, CDR1 is MNHEY and CDR2 is SMNVEV (reference sequence). The CDR3 has 15 residues. The CDR3 reads CASSAWDRGSYEQYF.